A selection of T cell receptor beta chains follows, all from one sample in a study of OX40 agonist ivuxolimab in advanced cancers. The table came from immunoSEQ multiplex PCR; TCRdb's copy has only in-frame clones and leaves some out. Among 70,000 or so clones listed, approximately 90% were seen once. Source: CD4+ or CD8+ T cells sorted from blood, taken in a trial of the OX40 agonist ivuxolimab. The source of these receptors is an adult with an advanced solid tumor such as melanoma, head and neck, liver or kidney cancer. The CDR3 runs from the conserved cysteine through the conserved F or W. A D gene is named only where the DNA matches it firmly. Clone sizes are given selectively: once, few, many, or a class where the clone is expanded.

CDR3nt,CDR3aa,abundance,j_gene,v_gene,d_gene
TGTGCCAGCAGTTTAATTATGGGGGTGTCAACGAGTTCACCCCTCCACTTT,CASSLIMGVSTSSPLHF,once,TRBJ1-6,TRBV28,-
TGTGCCAGCAGCTTAGGGACTACCTACAATGAGCAGTTCTTC,CASSLGTTYNEQFF,-,TRBJ2-1,TRBV5-6,TRBD2
TGCGCCAGCAGCCAGTCATACAGGGGAGGCGGTGGTAACACCATATATTTT,CASSQSYRGGGGNTIYF,-,TRBJ1-3,TRBV4-3,TRBD1
TGTGCCAGCAGCTTCCTTCAGGGGGGAAACACCATATATTTT,CASSFLQGGNTIYF,-,TRBJ1-3,TRBV5-4,-
TGTGCCAGCAGCGTAGGGGGGGAGCAGTACTTC,CASSVGGEQYF,-,TRBJ2-7,TRBV9,-
TGTGCCAGCAGCCTCGGGGGGGCTAGCAATCAGCCCCAGCATTTT,CASSLGGASNQPQHF,few,TRBJ1-5,TRBV9,-
TGCGCCAGCAGCCAAGGCCCCGCTACTGAAGCTTTCTTT,CASSQGPATEAFF,-,TRBJ1-1,TRBV4-1,-
TGCAGCGTCACAGGGGCAATGAACACTGAAGCTTTCTTT,CSVTGAMNTEAFF,few,TRBJ1-1,TRBV29-1,TRBD1
TGCGCCAGCAGCTTGATTGGGGGCCTGGATGATAATTCACCCCTCCACTTT,CASSLIGGLDDNSPLHF,once,TRBJ1-6,TRBV5-1,-
TGTGCCAGCAGCCCTAGCTCCTACAATGAGCAGTTCTTC,CASSPSSYNEQFF,-,TRBJ2-1,TRBV7-6,-
TGTGCCAGCAGCTTGGGGGGTTCAGAGTATAACTATGGCTACACCTTC,CASSLGGSEYNYGYTF,-,TRBJ1-2,TRBV5-4,-
TGCGCCAGCAGCCAAGATGCAGGACAGGGATACACCGGGGAGCTGTTTTTT,CASSQDAGQGYTGELFF,-,TRBJ2-2,TRBV4-3,TRBD1
TGTGCCAGCAGCGTGGGGGGGGCCAAGGGCTACACCTTC,CASSVGGAKGYTF,once,TRBJ1-2,TRBV11-2,-
TGTGCCAGCAGCTTAAAGGGACCGTATATTGAAAAACTGTTTTTT,CASSLKGPYIEKLFF,few,TRBJ1-4,TRBV7-2,-
TGTGCCAGCAGAGACGGGGACAGGGGGCGGTTTGACAATGAGCAGTTCTTC,CASRDGDRGRFDNEQFF,-,TRBJ2-1,TRBV5-8,TRBD1
TGCGCCAGCAGCTTCAGACAGGGGGGTTCTGGAAACACCATATATTTT,CASSFRQGGSGNTIYF,-,TRBJ1-3,TRBV5-1,TRBD1
TGCGCCAGCAGCCCCTGGACAGGGGGCAATCAGCCCCAGCATTTT,CASSPWTGGNQPQHF,-,TRBJ1-5,TRBV4-1,TRBD1
TGTGCCAGCAGCTTGTTTGGGACAGGGTATCGTTCTAGCTATGGCTACACCTTC,CASSLFGTGYRSSYGYTF,few,TRBJ1-2,TRBV7-9,TRBD1
TGTGCCAGCAGTCTCCCCGGGACAGGGAATCAGCCCCAGCATTTT,CASSLPGTGNQPQHF,once,TRBJ1-5,TRBV27,TRBD1
TGCAGCGTTGAACAGGAGAACACCGGGGAGCTGTTTTTT,CSVEQENTGELFF,-,TRBJ2-2,TRBV29-1,-
TGTGCCAGCAGCTTGGCCACTAGCGGGGGTGAGCAGTACTTC,CASSLATSGGEQYF,once,TRBJ2-7,TRBV5-8,TRBD2
TGCGCCAGCAGCCAAGATGTGGCTAACTATGGCTACACCTTC,CASSQDVANYGYTF,-,TRBJ1-2,TRBV4-1,-
TGTGCCAGCAGTTTAGGCGGGATTGCTGAAGCTTTCTTT,CASSLGGIAEAFF,-,TRBJ1-1,TRBV27,-
TGTGCCAGCAGTGGAGTCAGGGGGCCTACTAATGAAAAACTGTTTTTT,CASSGVRGPTNEKLFF,-,TRBJ1-4,TRBV6-1,TRBD1
TGTGCCAGCAGCTTAGGAACATACATGAACACTGAAGCTTTCTTT,CASSLGTYMNTEAFF,-,TRBJ1-1,TRBV11-2,-